This T cell receptor beta chain comes out of a study of early T cells in non-severe SARS-CoV-2 infection (dated by TCRdb to the early 2020s). General notes on the study: Because TCR sequencing was done on bulk RNA from unsorted whole blood, the alpha and beta chains could not be paired.

The investigation overall reported the following: VDJdb matching was skewed toward anti-spike CD8 responses and likely underestimated virus-specific expansions, missing private and CD4 specificities.

The study was a case-control design nested within a healthcare worker cohort in London, UK, with weekly nasopharyngeal swab PCR tests and blood sampling. Between 23 and 31 March 2020, the week of the UK lockdown, healthcare workers were enrolled and then followed up weekly for as long as 16 weeks. A note on this clonotype: Its antigen is not yet known. It has no much larger one-base neighbor in the sample; base qualities were not kept.

The CDR3 contains 13 residues, cysteine and phenylalanine counted. CDR3 DNA only is kept here, 39 bases in frame from base 1. The junction shows trimming of 7 bases on V and 1 base on J, plus 13 bases between the germline ends. For CDR1 and CDR2, the germline V gene (reference sequence) lists GTSNPN and SVGIG. The library was produced with 5' RACE. The sequencer was a NextSeq 500. In the TCR library protocol, unique molecular identifiers were attached to individual cDNA molecules to correct for PCR bias and sequencing error. Both TCR alpha and beta chains were sequenced, and tight co-correlation was observed between alpha and beta sequence abundances in each sample. In the authors' own workflow: Decombinator V4 was used to annotate the V gene, J gene and CDR3 of the TCR sequences. TCRs were defined as expanded if a significant change between any two time points was detected under a Poisson model with p below 0.0001. TCR abundances were normalised to the total number of TCRs sequenced per sample and expressed as counts per million. MAIT TCRs were defined by TRAV1-2 paired with TRAJ12, TRAJ20 or TRAJ33, and iNKT TCRs by TRAV10 paired with TRAJ18. A search of VDJdb, accessed on 1 November 2021, was run for TCRs annotated to CMV, EBV and SARS-CoV-2, with TCRs annotated for multiple antigens excluded. In-frame beta chains were kept once TCRdb had trimmed the public reads at Q25 with fastp and called clones with MiXCR. Each entry merges the rows of one CDR3 protein and shows their most common DNA and genes. The V and J calls here are based on TCRdb, not the publication. A total of some 88,000 distinct CDR3 sequences appear in this sample, around 16% of them only once. The top ten hold around 4.9% of the sample.

Sequencing was performed on whole blood, taken at baseline. The sequence is built from TRBV30 and TRBJ2-5; the D gene is possibly TRBD1, with 5 bases matching. This sequence originates from an adult who was a healthcare worker with PCR-confirmed SARS-CoV-2 infection or an uninfected control (not recorded which). CDR3 sequence: CASTYGAQETQYF. The DNA sequence follows: TGTGCCTCCACCTATGGGGCCCAAGAGACCCAGTACTTC.